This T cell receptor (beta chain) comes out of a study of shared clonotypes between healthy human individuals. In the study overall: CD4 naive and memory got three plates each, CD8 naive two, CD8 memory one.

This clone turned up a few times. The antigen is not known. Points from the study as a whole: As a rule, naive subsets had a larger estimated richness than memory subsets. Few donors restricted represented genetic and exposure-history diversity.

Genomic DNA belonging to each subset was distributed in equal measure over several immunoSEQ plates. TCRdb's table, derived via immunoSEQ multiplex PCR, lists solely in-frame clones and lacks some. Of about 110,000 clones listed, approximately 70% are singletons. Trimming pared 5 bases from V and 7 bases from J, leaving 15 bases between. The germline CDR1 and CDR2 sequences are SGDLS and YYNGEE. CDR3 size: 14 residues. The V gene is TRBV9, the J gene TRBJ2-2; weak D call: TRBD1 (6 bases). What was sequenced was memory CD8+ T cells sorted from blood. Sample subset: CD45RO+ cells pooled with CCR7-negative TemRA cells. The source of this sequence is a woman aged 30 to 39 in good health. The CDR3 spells CASSAAGENGELFF. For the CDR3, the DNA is TGTGCCAGCAGTGCAGCAGGGGAGAACGGGGAGCTGTTTTTT.